One and the same sample provided the 5 T cell receptor beta chains below, sequenced in a study of blood T cell repertoires in COVID-19. The data were produced by immunoSEQ multiplex PCR, yet TCRdb's version contains in-frame clones alone and is incomplete. In the table there are hundreds of thousands of clones, 70% to 90% of which are singletons. Sequenced input: PBMCs or T cells enriched from blood (not recorded which). These receptors all come from a woman between 18 and 29 years old who had been exposed to COVID-19.

This chain connects TRBV12-3 or TRBV12-4 to TRBJ2-1; possible D gene TRBD2, 6 bases. CDR3 length equals 13 residues. V lost 3 bases and J lost 8, with 11 bases in between. For the CDR3, the DNA is TGTGCCAGCAGTTTCGCCTCTAGCGATGAGCAGTTCTTC. This translates into CASSFASSDEQFF.

With respect to this clone: Distinct nucleotide sequences in the sample also encode this CDR3. The chain carries TRBV28 and TRBJ1-5, with no clear D. Per the germline V gene, CDR1 is MDHEN and CDR2 is SYDVKM. The CDR3 covers 15 residues. The V and J ends lost 1 base and 2 bases respectively, with 9 bases between them. CDR3 amino acids: CASSLSRGGNQPQHF. The CDR3 DNA reads as TGTGCCAGCAGTTTATCTCGGGGTGGCAATCAGCCCCAGCATTTT.

This clone showed up just once. V is TRBV10-3 and J is TRBJ1-1; 9 bases align to TRBD1. CDR1 is ENHRY and CDR2 is SYGVKD in the germline V gene. Trimming removed 8 bases from V and 1 base from J; junction bases left unmatched: 5. CDR3 length: 14 amino acids. The CDR3 nucleotides are TGTGCCATCCGGGACAGGGACCCGAACACTGAAGCTTTCTTT. Encoded protein: CAIRDRDPNTEAFF.

This chain joins TRBV28 and TRBJ1-5, with a possible D match to TRBD1 (5 bases). Trimming removed 5 bases from V and 4 bases from J, with 12 bases in between. Per germline, CDR1 MDHEN and CDR2 SYDVKM. The CDR3 length is 14 residues. Written as DNA, the CDR3 is TGTGCCAGCAGTCTCCCCGACAGTAATCAGCCCCAGCATTTT. Translated: CASSLPDSNQPQHF.

The chain uses TRBV7-2 and TRBJ2-7; 7 bases align to TRBD2. Trimming cost V 0 bases and J 2 bases; bases outside gene matches: 4. Germline CDR1 reads SGHTA; CDR2 reads FQGNSA. This CDR3 has 15 amino acids. The CDR3 spells CASSLASGQAYEQYF. The CDR3 DNA follows: TGTGCCAGCAGCTTAGCTAGCGGGCAAGCCTACGAGCAGTACTTC.